Listed below are T cell receptor beta chains from one sample, sequenced in a study of blood T cell repertoires in COVID-19. Sequencing used immunoSEQ multiplex PCR; TCRdb keeps in-frame clones, though not all of them. The table shows 200,000 to 300,000 clones, with roughly 85% occurring only once. Source material: peripheral blood. These TCRs come from a young man with active or convalescent COVID-19. Each CDR3 is given with its conserved first and last residue. The order of the fields is clone size, J gene, D gene, V gene, CDR3 protein, CDR3 DNA. D genes are given only for firm matches. Clone size is given for some rows only: seen once, a few or many times, or a class if the clone is expanded.

>NA|TRBJ2-5|NA|TRBV6-2/TRBV6-3
CASSYFLAEYQETQYF
TGTGCCAGCAGTTACTTCCTAGCAGAGTACCAAGAGACCCAGTACTTC
>NA|TRBJ2-2|NA|TRBV18
CASSPPEPTGELFF
TGTGCCAGCTCACCACCGGAGCCCACCGGGGAGCTGTTTTTT
>NA|TRBJ1-2|TRBD1|TRBV6-2/TRBV6-3
CASNPETGVHYGYTF
TGTGCCAGCAACCCTGAGACAGGGGTACACTATGGCTACACCTTC
>NA|TRBJ1-5|NA|TRBV19
CASSIDLGGTFGQPQHF
TGTGCCAGTAGTATAGATTTGGGAGGGACATTCGGTCAGCCCCAGCATTTT
>NA|TRBJ2-3|NA|TRBV7-2
CASSLAMAADTQYF
TGTGCCAGCAGCTTAGCGATGGCGGCAGATACGCAGTATTTT
>once|TRBJ1-5|NA|TRBV2
CASNGGNGDQPQHF
TGTGCCAGCAACGGAGGGAACGGGGATCAGCCCCAGCATTTT
>few|TRBJ2-7|NA|TRBV4-1
CASSPEVGGYEQYF
TGCGCCAGCAGTCCCGAGGTGGGAGGCTACGAGCAGTACTTC
>NA|TRBJ2-1|TRBD1|TRBV24-1
CATSDFVEDRGRNEQFF
TGTGCCACCAGTGATTTTGTCGAGGACAGGGGGCGGAATGAGCAGTTCTTC
>NA|TRBJ2-1|NA|TRBV11-3
CASSSHSGEQFF
TGTGCCAGCAGCTCGCATTCGGGGGAGCAGTTCTTC
>NA|TRBJ1-1|NA|TRBV6-5
CATTHGGGRTEAFF
TGTGCCACCACGCATGGGGGGGGCAGAACTGAAGCTTTCTTT
>NA|TRBJ2-5|TRBD1|TRBV6-2/TRBV6-3
CASSHGTGETQYF
TGTGCCAGCAGTCACGGGACAGGGGAGACCCAGTACTTC
>NA|TRBJ1-1|NA|TRBV7-3
CASIDLQATNTEAFF
TGTGCCAGCATCGACCTACAGGCCACTAACACTGAAGCTTTCTTT
>NA|TRBJ1-2|NA|TRBV2
CASSEEGRGGYTF
TGTGCCAGCAGTGAGGAGGGTAGGGGTGGCTACACCTTC
>once|TRBJ1-6|NA|TRBV10-3
CAISRTGKEDSPLHF
TGTGCCATCAGCCGCACAGGGAAGGAAGATTCACCCCTCCACTTT
>NA|TRBJ1-2|TRBD1|TRBV2
CASSGPQGAVLGYTF
TGTGCCAGCAGTGGTCCCCAGGGGGCTGTTCTCGGCTACACCTTC
>NA|TRBJ2-7|NA|TRBV10-3
CAISETMAGRGYSYEQYF
TGTGCCATCAGTGAGACGATGGCGGGAAGGGGCTACTCCTACGAGCAGTACTTC
>NA|TRBJ1-5|NA|TRBV5-6
CASSLVSSNQPQHF
TGTGCCAGCAGCTTGGTATCTAGCAATCAGCCCCAGCATTTT
>NA|TRBJ1-2|TRBD1|TRBV29-1
CSVELGQRIYTF
TGCAGCGTTGAATTGGGACAGCGTATCTACACCTTC
>NA|TRBJ2-1|NA|TRBV12-3/TRBV12-4
CASHGRVNEQFF
TGTGCCAGCCACGGGAGAGTGAATGAGCAGTTCTTC
>NA|TRBJ2-5|NA|TRBV5-4
CASSLDGAKQETQYF
TGTGCCAGCAGCTTGGATGGGGCGAAACAAGAGACCCAGTACTTC
>NA|TRBJ1-1|NA|TRBV19
CASSASVEAFF
TGTGCCAGTAGTGCCTCGGTTGAAGCTTTCTTT
>NA|TRBJ1-2|NA|TRBV9
CASSVATSGGYTF
TGTGCCAGCAGCGTAGCGACTAGCGGTGGCTACACCTTC
>NA|TRBJ1-2|TRBD1|TRBV14
CASSRTGTPSNYGYTF
TGTGCCAGCAGCAGGACAGGGACCCCCTCTAACTATGGCTACACCTTC
>few|TRBJ2-1|TRBD2|TRBV18
CASSPAQREYNEQFF
TGTGCCAGCTCACCGGCCCAGCGGGAGTACAATGAGCAGTTCTTC
>once|TRBJ1-5|TRBD1|TRBV27
CASSYRGQNYQPQHF
TGTGCCAGCAGTTACAGGGGGCAGAATTATCAGCCCCAGCATTTT
>NA|TRBJ2-2|NA|TRBV7-6
CASSPGTSLTGELFF
TGTGCCAGCAGCCCCGGGACTTCTCTAACCGGGGAGCTGTTTTTT
>once|TRBJ2-5|NA|TRBV29-1
CSVEDIWGRGGQETQYF
TGCAGCGTTGAAGATATATGGGGGCGAGGAGGCCAAGAGACCCAGTACTTC
>once|TRBJ2-7|TRBD1|TRBV15
CATSRDGTGVEQYF
TGTGCCACCAGCAGAGATGGGACAGGGGTCGAGCAGTACTTC
>NA|TRBJ1-3|TRBD1|TRBV7-2
CASSFAGQSSGNTIYF
TGTGCCAGCAGCTTTGCGGGACAGAGCTCTGGAAACACCATATATTTT
>NA|TRBJ2-1|NA|TRBV3-1/TRBV3-2
CASSQGGSYNEQFF
TGTGCCAGCAGTCAGGGAGGCTCCTACAATGAGCAGTTCTTC
>NA|TRBJ1-5|TRBD1|TRBV9
CASSEGQGVGQPQHF
TGTGCCAGCAGCGAGGGACAGGGAGTTGGCCAGCCCCAGCATTTT
>few|TRBJ1-6|NA|TRBV7-2
CASSRSTGNSPLHF
TGTGCCAGCTCCCGGTCGACCGGGAATTCACCCCTCCACTTT
>NA|TRBJ2-6|NA|TRBV4-2
CASSQDRANSGANVLTF
TGTGCCAGCAGCCAAGACAGGGCAAACTCTGGGGCCAACGTCCTGACTTTC
>NA|TRBJ2-7|TRBD2|TRBV2
CAASGLAGGDPYEQYF
TGTGCCGCCTCGGGACTAGCGGGGGGGGACCCCTACGAGCAGTACTTC
>NA|TRBJ1-5|TRBD1|TRBV27
CASSGQGQQPQHF
TGTGCCAGCAGTGGACAGGGGCAGCAGCCCCAGCATTTT
>NA|TRBJ1-1|NA|TRBV5-1
CASSFGGESSAFF
TGCGCCAGCAGCTTTGGGGGGGAGTCCTCGGCTTTCTTT
>NA|TRBJ1-1|TRBD1|TRBV29-1
CSVPGQALNTEAFF
TGCAGCGTTCCGGGACAGGCTTTGAACACTGAAGCTTTCTTT
>once|TRBJ1-2|NA|TRBV28
CASSTSGGNYGYTF
TGTGCCAGCAGTACGAGCGGGGGTAACTATGGCTACACCTTC
>NA|TRBJ2-7|TRBD2|TRBV27
CACGGGGRRSEQYF
TGTGCCTGCGGCGGGGGGGGCCGTAGAAGCGAGCAGTACTTC
>NA|TRBJ1-2|TRBD1|TRBV5-6
CASSPGQGDGYTF
TGTGCCAGCAGCCCAGGGCAGGGGGACGGCTACACCTTC
>NA|TRBJ2-3|NA|TRBV9
CASSVGGHTQYF
TGTGCCAGCAGCGTAGGAGGCCATACGCAGTATTTT
>NA|TRBJ2-1|NA|TRBV6-4
CASSDTGGGPYNEQFF
TGTGCCAGCAGTGACACGGGCGGAGGTCCCTACAATGAGCAGTTCTTC
>NA|TRBJ1-1|NA|TRBV2
CASRYRGMNTEAFF
TGTGCCAGCAGATATCGGGGTATGAACACTGAAGCTTTCTTT
>NA|TRBJ2-1|TRBD2|TRBV19
CASSIGTSGSFNEQFF
TGTGCCAGTAGTATAGGGACTAGCGGGAGCTTCAATGAGCAGTTCTTC
>NA|TRBJ2-3|NA|TRBV5-6
CASSLDILPDTQYF
TGTGCCAGCAGCTTGGACATTCTCCCAGATACGCAGTATTTT
>NA|TRBJ2-7|TRBD2|TRBV28
CASSSGLNEQYF
TGTGCCAGCAGTTCGGGACTAAACGAGCAGTACTTC
>NA|TRBJ2-7|TRBD1|TRBV6-5
CASSYTGTVVEQYF
TGTGCCAGCAGTTACACCGGGACAGTGGTCGAGCAGTACTTC
>NA|TRBJ2-7|NA|TRBV30
CAWRQGFHEQYF
TGTGCCTGGAGGCAGGGGTTCCACGAGCAGTACTTC
>NA|TRBJ1-1|NA|TRBV5-1
CASSLRGNTEAFF
TGCGCCAGCAGCTTGAGGGGGAACACTGAAGCTTTCTTT
>NA|TRBJ2-1|TRBD2|TRBV9
CASSVVGTSQEQFF
TGTGCCAGCAGCGTAGTTGGGACTAGCCAGGAGCAGTTCTTC
>NA|TRBJ1-2|TRBD1|TRBV25-1
CASRQGAGGYTF
TGTGCCAGCCGACAGGGGGCTGGTGGCTACACCTTC
>NA|TRBJ2-7|NA|TRBV19
CASSMIQGYEQYF
TGTGCCAGTAGTATGATACAGGGATACGAGCAGTACTTC
>NA|TRBJ2-5|NA|TRBV30
CAWSVRGGVAETQYF
TGTGCCTGGAGTGTACGCGGAGGGGTGGCGGAGACCCAGTACTTC